What follows are 6 T cell receptor beta chains derived from one specimen sequenced in a study of CD8 T cells in Susac syndrome. With random hexamers, reverse transcription was performed on about 0.5 to 1 ug of RNA. TCRdb reprocessed the immunoSEQ multiplex PCR reads via MiXCR and lists one record per CDR3 protein. The top ten hold about 0.094% of the sample, which has 150,000 to 200,000 distinct CDR3 sequences, roughly 94% seen once. Sequencing was performed on CD4+ T cells from PBMCs. Source of these receptors: a human donor with multiple sclerosis.

The chain combines TRBV29-1 with TRBJ1-5; a weak D match, TRBD1 (5 bases). The germline V gene has CDR1 SQVTM and CDR2 ANQGSEA. CDR3 size: 13 residues. The V end lost 6 bases, the J end lost 6 bases, and 15 bases lay between the germline ends. The CDR3 sequence: CSVQQSQGQPQHF. The CDR3 DNA reads as TGCAGCGTCCAACAGAGTCAGGGTCAGCCCCAGCATTTT.

The chain is built from TRBV27 and TRBJ2-3; 13 positions agree with TRBD2. The CDR3 length is 20 residues. V shed 6 bases, J shed 0 bases, and the junction held 15 bases outside the gene matches. The germline V gene has CDR1 MNHEY and CDR2 SMNVEV (reference sequence). CDR3 bases: TGTGCCAGCAGCCCAACGTGGGGACTAGCGGGAACCTTAAGCACAGATACGCAGTATTTT. Amino acids: CASSPTWGLAGTLSTDTQYF.

This chain joins TRBV29-1 and TRBJ2-7; D is uncertain. The germline CDR1 and CDR2 sequences are SQVTM and ANQGSEA. The germline V and J ends were trimmed by 7 bases and 6 bases, with 16 bases remaining between them. The CDR3 spans 12 residues. The CDR3 loop reads CSGPWGRSEQYF. The CDR3 DNA reads as TGCAGCGGACCCTGGGGTCGGAGCGAGCAGTACTTC.

A single count supports this clonotype. The rearrangement uses TRBV20-1 and TRBJ2-7, with D maybe TRBD2 (6 bases). Trimming left V 1 base short and J 0 bases short, with 13 bases between. The CDR3 loop spans 15 amino acids. CDR1 and CDR2 from the germline V gene are DFQATT and SNEGSKA (reference sequence). The CDR3 sequence is CSARGGGGSSYEQYF. Written as DNA, the CDR3 is TGCAGTGCTAGAGGAGGTGGGGGGAGCTCCTACGAGCAGTACTTC.

This chain uses TRBV28 with TRBJ2-2; D is undetermined. The CDR3 is 16 residues long. Germline loops: CDR1 MDHEN, CDR2 SYDVKM. V lost 3 bases and J lost 9, with 20 bases in between. As DNA, the CDR3 is TGTGCCAGCAGTTTTCTCGGACCTCTGTTTGGCCGGGAGCTGTTTTTT. The encoded protein is CASSFLGPLFGRELFF.

The chain couples TRBV7-2 to TRBJ2-2; 12 nucleotides line up with TRBD2. V dropped 1 base and J dropped 4; count of bases not matched to a gene: 7. Germline CDR1 is SGHTA and CDR2 is FQGNSA. This CDR3 is 18 amino acids long. CDR3 DNA sequence: TGTGCCAGCAGCTTAGTAGGGTTGACTAGCGGGGGCACCGGGGAGCTGTTTTTT. Translated, it gives CASSLVGLTSGGTGELFF.